The clone carrying this TCR beta chain was seen at least ten times. CDR3 length equals 17 residues. The germline V gene has CDR1 LGHDT and CDR2 YNNKEL (reference sequence). Trimming removed 0 bases from V and 6 bases from J; junction bases left unmatched: 10. This specimen comes from a study of T cells in Graves' hyperthyroidism and ophthalmopathy. Amplification of TCR beta CDR3 regions was performed using RNA transcripts as template. The HTBI primer set drove a first-round RT-PCR of the TCR CDR3. Each CDR3 protein gets one entry after TCRdb re-called the multiplex PCR reads with MiXCR. The sample yields approximately 260,000 distinct CDR3 sequences, roughly 15% seen once.

The chain recombines TRBV3-1 with TRBJ2-4, with 8 bases lining up with TRBD1. Input material: blood. This receptor was obtained from a woman aged 50 to 60 with Graves' hyperthyroidism that later progressed to Graves' ophthalmopathy. CDR3 DNA: TGTGCCAGCAGCCAAGATAGTCGGTCAGGGGGCGCAAACATTCAGTACTTC. Encoded protein: CASSQDSRSGGANIQYF.